This entry lists 9 T cell receptor beta chains sequenced from one sample in a study of blood T cell repertoires in COVID-19. TCRdb keeps only in-frame clones here, not all; method: immunoSEQ multiplex PCR. This sample has a few hundred thousand clones; about 85% occur once, and the top ten carry 0.75% to 0.95%. The specimen sequenced was peripheral blood. These receptors were collected from a human donor with COVID-19, enrolled during active disease. The donor label of this sample is uncertain.

The chain uses TRBV3-1 (or the pseudogene TRBV3-2) and TRBJ1-5; D gene unclear. This CDR3 is built from 13 residues. V was clipped by 0 bases and J by 6 bases, with 6 bases between them. Germline values: CDR1 LGHDT, CDR2 YNNKEL (reference sequence). CDR3 bases: TGTGCCAGCAGCCAAGATAGAAGTCAGCCCCAGCATTTT. Its protein is CASSQDRSQPQHF.

In its sample, this clone was seen many times. This chain links TRBV9 with TRBJ2-7; TRBD1 agrees at 7 bases. V trimming: 6 bases; J trimming: 6 bases; junction bases outside the gene matches: 15. The CDR3 has 15 residues. Germline lookup yields CDR1 SGDLS and CDR2 YYNGEE. The CDR3 DNA is TGTGCCAGCACCGTCGCAGGGGACAGCACAGGCGAGCAGTACTTC. Translated: CASTVAGDSTGEQYF. The whole variable domain, remainder taken from reference TRBV9 and TRBJ2-7, is DSGVTQTPKHLITATGQRVTLRCSPRSGDLSVYWYQQSLDQGLQFLIQYYNGEERAKGNILERFSAQQFPDLHSELNLSSLELGDSALYFCASTVAGDSTGEQYFGPGTRLTVT.

In its sample, this clone was seen a few times. The rearrangement links TRBV23-1 to TRBJ2-5; 9 bases fit TRBD2. TRBV23-1 is assigned to the ORF class and has an uncertain function. The ends lost 0 bases at V and 1 base at J; junction bases unmatched: 3. This CDR3 spans 16 amino acids. The CDR3 reads CASSQSPSGIQETQYF. In DNA form, the CDR3 reads TGCGCCAGCAGTCAATCGCCTAGCGGGATCCAAGAGACCCAGTACTTC.

The genes are TRBV7-9 and TRBJ2-7, with D possibly being TRBD1 (6 bases). In germline, CDR1 is SEHNR, CDR2 FQNEAQ (reference sequence). Between the trimmed V and J ends, which lost 1 base and 6 bases, there was a span of 16 bases. The CDR3 covers 15 residues. CDR3 loop: CASSLVLGRGAEQYF. The CDR3 DNA sequence: TGTGCCAGCAGCTTAGTCTTGGGCAGGGGAGCCGAGCAGTACTTC.

The V and J genes are TRBV19 and TRBJ1-4; D might be TRBD1 (5 bases). There are 15 residues in the CDR3. The germline CDR1 and CDR2 sequences are LNHDA and SQIVND (reference sequence). The V end lost 6 bases, the J end lost 7 bases, and 18 bases lay between the germline ends. The CDR3 loop is CASRRREDTLEKLFF. The CDR3, as DNA: TGTGCCAGTAGAAGACGGGAGGACACGCTTGAAAAACTGTTTTTT. Full variable domain (outside the CDR3, taken from reference TRBV19 and TRBJ1-4): DGGITQSPKYLFRKEGQNVTLSCEQNLNHDAMYWYRQDPGQGLRLIYYSQIVNDFQKGDIAEGYSVSREKKESFPLTVTSAQKNPTAFYLCASRRREDTLEKLFFGSGTQLSVL.

This clone has a handful of counts. This chain connects TRBV2 to TRBJ1-6; D is unresolved. The CDR3 runs to 14 residues. From germline, CDR1 is SNHLY and CDR2 FYNNEI. V lost 6 bases and J lost 8, with 14 bases in between. The CDR3 DNA reads as TGTGCCAGCAGGGGGAGGGAATTTGATTCACCCCTCCACTTT. Protein product: CASRGREFDSPLHF.

The genes are TRBV12-3 or TRBV12-4 and TRBJ2-7; a possible D gene is TRBD2 (6 bases). The CDR3 is made up of 12 amino acids. The ends were cut back, 6 bases at V and 1 base at J, with 7 bases in the middle. The CDR3 DNA sequence: TGTGCCAGCAGGGAGGGATCCTACGAGCAGTACTTC. As protein: CASREGSYEQYF.

The V gene is TRBV3-1 (or the pseudogene TRBV3-2), the J gene TRBJ2-7, with 9 bases lining up with TRBD2. This CDR3 has 15 residues. The junction had 3 bases not matched to a gene; V was cut back by 0 bases and J by 3 bases. Per germline, CDR1 LGHDT and CDR2 YNNKEL (reference sequence). CDR3 DNA sequence: TGTGCCAGCAGCCAAGAAGGGCGGGAGGGCTACGAGCAGTACTTC. Its translation is CASSQEGREGYEQYF.

The rearrangement links TRBV30 to TRBJ2-3, with D possibly being TRBD2 (6 bases). Trimming stripped 7 bases from V and 4 bases from J, with 12 bases between. CDR1 GTSNPN and CDR2 SVGIG come from the germline V gene (reference sequence). The CDR3 runs 12 residues. This CDR3 reads CASSGVADTQYF. CDR3 coding DNA: TGTGCCTCCTCGGGAGTCGCAGATACGCAGTATTTT.